The 2 T cell receptor beta chains below come from one sample, sequenced in a study of T cell responses to AZD1222 COVID-19 vaccine. Data came from immunoSEQ multiplex PCR; TCRdb stores just in-frame clones and leaves some out. The top ten clones hold 3.1% of a sample with approximately 130,000 clones, over 85% of them seen once. The sample here was peripheral blood, taken on day 0 of AZD1222 vaccination. The receptors come from an adult in good health.

The chain carries TRBV20-1 and TRBJ1-3; D gene unclear. V was clipped by 3 bases and J by 2 bases, with 8 bases between them. This CDR3 region has 13 residues. Germline V CDR1 and CDR2: DFQATT, SNEGSKA (reference sequence). The CDR3 here is CSASLGAGNTIYF. In DNA, the CDR3 is TGCAGTGCTAGTCTCGGTGCTGGAAACACCATATATTTT.

Written as DNA, the CDR3 is TGTGCCACCAGCTCGACAGGGAGCTCGTATGAGCAGTTCTTC. Its translation is CATSSTGSSYEQFF. This chain uses TRBV24-1 with TRBJ2-1, with 7 bases lining up with TRBD1. Germline assignment: CDR1 KGHDR and CDR2 SFDVKD. V shed 7 bases, J shed 8 bases, and the junction held 10 bases outside the gene matches. This CDR3 has 14 amino acids.